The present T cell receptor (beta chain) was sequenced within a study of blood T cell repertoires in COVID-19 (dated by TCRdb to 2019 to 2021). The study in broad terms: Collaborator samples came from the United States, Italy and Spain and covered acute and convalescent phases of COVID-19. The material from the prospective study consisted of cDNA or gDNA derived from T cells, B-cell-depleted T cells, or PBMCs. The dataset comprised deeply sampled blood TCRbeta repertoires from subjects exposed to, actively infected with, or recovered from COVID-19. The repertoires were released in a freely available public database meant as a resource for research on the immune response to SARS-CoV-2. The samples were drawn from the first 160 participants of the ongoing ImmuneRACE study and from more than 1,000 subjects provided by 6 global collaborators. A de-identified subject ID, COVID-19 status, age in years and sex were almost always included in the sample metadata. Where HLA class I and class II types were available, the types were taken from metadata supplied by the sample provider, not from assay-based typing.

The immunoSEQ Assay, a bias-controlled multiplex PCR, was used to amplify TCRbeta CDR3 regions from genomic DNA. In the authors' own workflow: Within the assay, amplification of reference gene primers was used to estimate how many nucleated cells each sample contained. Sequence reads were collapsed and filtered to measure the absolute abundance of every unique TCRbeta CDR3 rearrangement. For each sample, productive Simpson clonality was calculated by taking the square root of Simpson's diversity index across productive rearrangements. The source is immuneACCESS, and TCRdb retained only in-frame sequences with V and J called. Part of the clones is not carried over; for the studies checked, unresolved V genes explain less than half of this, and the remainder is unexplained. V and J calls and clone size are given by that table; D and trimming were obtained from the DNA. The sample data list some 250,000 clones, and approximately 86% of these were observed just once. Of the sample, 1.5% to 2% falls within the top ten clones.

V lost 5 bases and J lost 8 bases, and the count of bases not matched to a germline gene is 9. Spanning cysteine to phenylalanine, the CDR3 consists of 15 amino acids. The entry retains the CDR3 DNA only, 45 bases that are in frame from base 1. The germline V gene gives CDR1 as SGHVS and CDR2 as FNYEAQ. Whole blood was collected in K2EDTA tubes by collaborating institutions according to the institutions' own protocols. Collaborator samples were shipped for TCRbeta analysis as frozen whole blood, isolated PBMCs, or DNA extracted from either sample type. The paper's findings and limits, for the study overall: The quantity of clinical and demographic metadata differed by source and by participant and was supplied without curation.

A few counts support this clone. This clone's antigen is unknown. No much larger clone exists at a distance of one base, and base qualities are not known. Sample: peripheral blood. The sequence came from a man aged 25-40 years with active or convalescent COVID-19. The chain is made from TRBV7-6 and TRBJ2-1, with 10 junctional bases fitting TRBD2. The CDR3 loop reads CASSLRSGGMDEQFF. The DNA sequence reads TGTGCCAGCAGCCTCCGTAGCGGGGGGATGGATGAGCAGTTCTTC.